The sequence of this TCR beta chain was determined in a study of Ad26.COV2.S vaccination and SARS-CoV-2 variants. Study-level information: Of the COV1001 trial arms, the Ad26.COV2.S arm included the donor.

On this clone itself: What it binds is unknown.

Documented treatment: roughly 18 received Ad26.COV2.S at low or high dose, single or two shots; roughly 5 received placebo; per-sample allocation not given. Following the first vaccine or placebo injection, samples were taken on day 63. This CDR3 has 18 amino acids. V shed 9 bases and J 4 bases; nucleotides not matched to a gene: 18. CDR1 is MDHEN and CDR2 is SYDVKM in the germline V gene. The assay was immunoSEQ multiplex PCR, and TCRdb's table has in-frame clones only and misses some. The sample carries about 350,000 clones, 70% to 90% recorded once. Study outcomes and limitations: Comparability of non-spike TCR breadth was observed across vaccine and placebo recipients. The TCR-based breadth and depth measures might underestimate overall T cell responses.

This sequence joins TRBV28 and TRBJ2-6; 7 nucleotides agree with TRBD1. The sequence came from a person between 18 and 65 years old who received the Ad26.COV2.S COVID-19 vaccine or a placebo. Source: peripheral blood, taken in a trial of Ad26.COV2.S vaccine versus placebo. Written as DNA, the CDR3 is TGTGCCAGTTTCTCGACCGGGACAGCCCCGGGGGGGGCCAACGTCCTGACTTTC. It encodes CASFSTGTAPGGANVLTF. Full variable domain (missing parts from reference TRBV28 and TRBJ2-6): DVKVTQSSRYLVKRTGEKVFLECVQDMDHENMFWYRQDPGLGLRLIYFSYDVKMKEKGDIPEGYSVSREKKERFSLILESASTNQTSMYLCASFSTGTAPGGANVLTFGAGSRLTVL.